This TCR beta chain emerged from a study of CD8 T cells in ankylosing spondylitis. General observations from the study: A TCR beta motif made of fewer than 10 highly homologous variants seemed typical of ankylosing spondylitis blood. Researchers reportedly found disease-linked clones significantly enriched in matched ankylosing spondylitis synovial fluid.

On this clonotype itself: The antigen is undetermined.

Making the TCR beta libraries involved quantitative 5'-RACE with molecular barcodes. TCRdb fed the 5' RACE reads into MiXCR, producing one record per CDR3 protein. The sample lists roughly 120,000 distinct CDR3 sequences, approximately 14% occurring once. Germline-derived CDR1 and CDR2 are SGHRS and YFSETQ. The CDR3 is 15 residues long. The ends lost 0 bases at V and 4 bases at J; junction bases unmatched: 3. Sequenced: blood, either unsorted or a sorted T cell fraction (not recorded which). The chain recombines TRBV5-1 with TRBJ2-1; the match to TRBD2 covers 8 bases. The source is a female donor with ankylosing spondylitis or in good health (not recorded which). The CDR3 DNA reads TGCGCCAGCAGCTTGGAACTAGCGGCTTACAATGAGCAGTTCTTC. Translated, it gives CASSLELAAYNEQFF.